This T cell receptor beta chain was observed in a study of shared clonotypes between healthy human individuals. Only in-frame clones appear in the TCRdb table, and some are missing; sequencing was by immunoSEQ multiplex PCR. The data show 2 million or so clones, 85% to 95% seen once. The CDR3 loop spans 15 amino acids. Germline CDR1 is SNHLY and CDR2 is FYNNEI. After removal of 6 bases from V and 0 bases from J, the junction contained 5 bases not matched to a gene. This receptor was taken from a man between 18 and 35 years old in good health. Sequenced material: naive CD4+ T cells sorted from blood. Regarding subset: CD45RA+ positively selected. This rearrangement joins TRBV2 to TRBJ2-3; 8 bases match TRBD2. The CDR3: CASRGSGASTDTQYF. In nucleotides, the CDR3 is TGTGCCAGCAGGGGTAGCGGGGCAAGCACAGATACGCAGTATTTT. The whole variable domain, filled in from reference TRBV2 and TRBJ2-3, reads EPEVTQTPSHQVTQMGQEVILRCVPISNHLYFYWYRQILGQKVEFLVSFYNNEISEKSEIFDDQFSVERPDGSNFTLKIRSTKLEDSAMYFCASRGSGASTDTQYFGPGTRLTVL.